A selection of T cell receptor beta chains follows, all from one sample in a study of blood T cell repertoires in COVID-19. Sequencing was performed with immunoSEQ multiplex PCR; in TCRdb, only in-frame clones are kept and a portion is missing. The sample lists hundreds of thousands of clones, about 82% occurring once. The sample consisted of peripheral blood. The source is a man aged 50 to 60 with active or convalescent COVID-19. Each CDR3 is given with its conserved first and last residue. D genes are given only for firm matches. Clone size is stated in some rows and not others, as once, few, many or a class when expanded.

>NA|TRBV6-5|TRBJ2-5|NA
CASSFSGLQETQYF
TGTGCCAGCAGTTTTTCAGGGTTACAAGAGACCCAGTACTTC
>NA|TRBV7-8|TRBJ2-5|NA
CASSRGGSSGPQETQYF
TGTGCCAGCAGCCGAGGGGGAAGTAGCGGACCCCAAGAGACCCAGTACTTC
>TRBD2|TRBV19|TRBJ2-1|few
CASLSGRSGGDEQFF
TGTGCCAGCCTAAGCGGGAGGAGTGGGGGCGATGAGCAGTTCTTC
>TRBD2|TRBV4-2|TRBJ2-2|NA
CASSPRVRTSGRRIDTGELFF
TGTGCCAGCAGCCCACGGGTTCGGACTAGCGGGAGACGGATTGACACCGGGGAGCTGTTTTTT
>TRBD2|TRBV5-1|TRBJ2-3|NA
CASSQFGLAGVTDTQYF
TGCGCCAGCAGCCAATTCGGACTAGCGGGGGTCACAGATACGCAGTATTTT
>NA|TRBV7-9|TRBJ1-4|NA
CASSLARAGDKPEKLFF
TGTGCCAGCAGCTTAGCGCGGGCAGGAGACAAACCCGAAAAACTGTTTTTT
>NA|TRBV5-1|TRBJ2-5|NA
CASSLGRETQYF
TGCGCCAGCAGCTTGGGGAGGGAGACCCAGTACTTC
>NA|TRBV4-2|TRBJ1-2|once
CASSQEGGARDYGYTF
TGTGCCAGCAGCCAAGAGGGGGGGGCGCGGGACTATGGCTACACCTTC
>NA|TRBV4-1|TRBJ2-2|NA
CASEGTGELFF
TGCGCCAGCGAGGGCACCGGGGAGCTGTTTTTT
>NA|TRBV5-1|TRBJ2-3|NA
CASSSPADTQYF
TGCGCCAGCAGCTCCCCCGCAGATACGCAGTATTTT
>NA|TRBV28|TRBJ2-1|NA
CASNPYTRGGSSYNEQFF
TGTGCCAGCAATCCTTACACCAGGGGCGGAAGCTCCTACAATGAGCAGTTCTTC
>NA|TRBV19|TRBJ2-5|NA
CASSLGAGEETQYF
TGTGCCAGTAGTCTGGGGGCTGGCGAAGAGACCCAGTACTTC
>NA|TRBV28|TRBJ1-2|NA
CASRVGGGYTF
TGTGCCAGCCGGGTCGGGGGTGGCTACACCTTC
>NA|TRBV14|TRBJ2-3|NA
CASSQFYGEGTDTQYF
TGTGCCAGCAGCCAGTTCTACGGAGAAGGCACAGATACGCAGTATTTT
>NA|TRBV5-5|TRBJ2-7|NA
CASSAAWGDYEQYF
TGTGCCAGCAGTGCCGCATGGGGAGACTACGAGCAGTACTTC
>NA|TRBV2|TRBJ2-5|once
CASTRGQVQETQYF
TGTGCCAGCACCCGAGGGCAGGTCCAAGAGACCCAGTACTTC
>NA|TRBV28|TRBJ1-2|NA
CASSFSFRATFNYGYTF
TGTGCCAGCAGTTTCTCTTTCAGGGCTACTTTTAACTATGGCTACACCTTC
>TRBD2|TRBV4-1|TRBJ2-1|NA
CASSQKTRGGDEQFF
TGCGCCAGCAGCCAAAAGACACGGGGGGGCGATGAGCAGTTCTTC
>NA|TRBV27|TRBJ2-7|NA
CASSLLRPTGSYEQYF
TGTGCCAGCAGTTTACTCCGCCCAACAGGGTCCTACGAGCAGTACTTC
>NA|TRBV6-2/TRBV6-3|TRBJ1-2|NA
CASIPGGGGNSGYTF
TGTGCCAGCATCCCGGGCGGCGGGGGGAACAGTGGCTACACCTTC
>NA|TRBV6-5|TRBJ2-2|NA
CASSRESFTGELFF
TGTGCCAGCAGTCGGGAATCCTTCACCGGGGAGCTGTTTTTT
>NA|TRBV11-2|TRBJ1-2|NA
CASSLMSGAANYGYTF
TGTGCCAGCAGCTTAATGAGCGGGGCAGCTAACTATGGCTACACCTTC
>TRBD2|TRBV7-8|TRBJ2-7|NA
CASSLESGRIYEQYF
TGTGCCAGCAGCTTAGAAAGCGGGAGAATCTACGAGCAGTACTTC
>NA|TRBV11-3|TRBJ1-2|NA
CASSFSDYGYTF
TGTGCCAGCAGCTTTTCAGACTATGGCTACACCTTC
>TRBD2|TRBV18|TRBJ2-1|once
CASTGLAGVVYNEQFF
TGTGCCAGCACCGGACTAGCGGGAGTCGTCTACAATGAGCAGTTCTTC
>NA|TRBV9|TRBJ1-4|NA
CASSAGGGKGEKLFF
TGTGCCAGCAGCGCCGGTGGGGGGAAGGGAGAAAAACTGTTTTTT
>TRBD1|TRBV5-1|TRBJ1-1|NA
CASSGFGQGPGAGEAFF
TGCGCCAGCAGCGGTTTCGGACAGGGCCCTGGAGCCGGTGAAGCTTTCTTT
>NA|TRBV6-4|TRBJ1-6|few
CARRWRQSMDSPLHF
TGTGCCAGAAGATGGAGACAGTCTATGGATTCACCCCTCCACTTT
>TRBD1|TRBV5-4|TRBJ2-5|NA
CASRPQGARETQYF
TGTGCCAGCAGACCACAGGGGGCCAGGGAGACCCAGTACTTC
>TRBD2|TRBV7-2|TRBJ2-5|NA
CASSYRTSGQETQYF
TGTGCCAGCAGCTACCGGACTAGCGGCCAAGAGACCCAGTACTTC
>NA|TRBV21-1|TRBJ1-1|few
CASSNEQGAFRAFF
TGTGCCAGCAGCAATGAACAGGGGGCGTTCAGAGCTTTCTTT
>TRBD1|TRBV6-5|TRBJ1-2|NA
CASSQIRDRHGYTF
TGTGCCAGCAGTCAAATCCGGGACAGACATGGCTACACCTTC
>NA|TRBV30|TRBJ2-7|NA
CAWTPGGPVSEQYF
TGTGCCTGGACCCCAGGCGGGCCTGTAAGCGAGCAGTACTTC
>NA|TRBV16|TRBJ1-5|NA
CASSLGQGSIQPQHF
TGTGCCAGCAGCCTCGGGCAGGGGAGTATTCAGCCCCAGCATTTT
>NA|TRBV5-1|TRBJ1-2|NA
CASSLAGQSTGSYTF
TGCGCCAGCAGCTTGGCCGGACAGTCAACGGGGAGCTACACCTTC
>NA|TRBV19|TRBJ1-5|once
CASSTRRTNQPQHF
TGTGCCAGTAGTACTCGACGGACAAATCAGCCCCAGCATTTT
>NA|TRBV5-1|TRBJ2-1|NA
CASSLAGPGNEQFF
TGCGCCAGCAGCTTGGCGGGTCCCGGCAATGAGCAGTTCTTC
>NA|TRBV21-1|TRBJ1-1|NA
CASSHPRDTRVNTEAFF
TGTGCCAGCAGTCATCCCCGGGACACCCGAGTCAACACTGAAGCTTTCTTT
>NA|TRBV6-5|TRBJ1-1|NA
CASMPRGTEAFF
TGTGCCAGCATGCCACGGGGGACTGAAGCTTTCTTT
>NA|TRBV5-6|TRBJ1-1|NA
CASSLGGGLGTEAFF
TGTGCCAGCAGCTTGGGGGGCGGTTTGGGAACTGAAGCTTTCTTT